This T cell receptor (beta chain) was observed in a study of T cells in tuberculosis. As regards this clone: As yet, its antigen is unknown.

Measured with immunoSEQ multiplex PCR; TCRdb has only the in-frame clones, and not every one. This repertoire shows tens of thousands of clones, around nine tenths found once; its top ten account for about 17%. Study findings and constraints: Samples were chosen by availability of cryopreserved specimens.

Trimming removed 4 bases from V and 0 bases from J; junction bases left unmatched: 2. The CDR3 consists of 15 residues. Germline CDR1 and CDR2: MNHNS and SASEGT. This TCR was recovered from a donor between 10 and 35 years old with latent tuberculosis or without tuberculosis infection. Some clones in this sample may be carry-over from other donors' samples. Material for sequencing was PBMCs. The V call is TRBV6-1, the J call TRBJ1-5; TRBD1 matches at 8 bases. CDR3 nucleotide sequence: TGTGCCAGCAGTGCAGGGGGCCATAGCAATCAGCCCCAGCATTTT. Translation: CASSAGGHSNQPQHF.